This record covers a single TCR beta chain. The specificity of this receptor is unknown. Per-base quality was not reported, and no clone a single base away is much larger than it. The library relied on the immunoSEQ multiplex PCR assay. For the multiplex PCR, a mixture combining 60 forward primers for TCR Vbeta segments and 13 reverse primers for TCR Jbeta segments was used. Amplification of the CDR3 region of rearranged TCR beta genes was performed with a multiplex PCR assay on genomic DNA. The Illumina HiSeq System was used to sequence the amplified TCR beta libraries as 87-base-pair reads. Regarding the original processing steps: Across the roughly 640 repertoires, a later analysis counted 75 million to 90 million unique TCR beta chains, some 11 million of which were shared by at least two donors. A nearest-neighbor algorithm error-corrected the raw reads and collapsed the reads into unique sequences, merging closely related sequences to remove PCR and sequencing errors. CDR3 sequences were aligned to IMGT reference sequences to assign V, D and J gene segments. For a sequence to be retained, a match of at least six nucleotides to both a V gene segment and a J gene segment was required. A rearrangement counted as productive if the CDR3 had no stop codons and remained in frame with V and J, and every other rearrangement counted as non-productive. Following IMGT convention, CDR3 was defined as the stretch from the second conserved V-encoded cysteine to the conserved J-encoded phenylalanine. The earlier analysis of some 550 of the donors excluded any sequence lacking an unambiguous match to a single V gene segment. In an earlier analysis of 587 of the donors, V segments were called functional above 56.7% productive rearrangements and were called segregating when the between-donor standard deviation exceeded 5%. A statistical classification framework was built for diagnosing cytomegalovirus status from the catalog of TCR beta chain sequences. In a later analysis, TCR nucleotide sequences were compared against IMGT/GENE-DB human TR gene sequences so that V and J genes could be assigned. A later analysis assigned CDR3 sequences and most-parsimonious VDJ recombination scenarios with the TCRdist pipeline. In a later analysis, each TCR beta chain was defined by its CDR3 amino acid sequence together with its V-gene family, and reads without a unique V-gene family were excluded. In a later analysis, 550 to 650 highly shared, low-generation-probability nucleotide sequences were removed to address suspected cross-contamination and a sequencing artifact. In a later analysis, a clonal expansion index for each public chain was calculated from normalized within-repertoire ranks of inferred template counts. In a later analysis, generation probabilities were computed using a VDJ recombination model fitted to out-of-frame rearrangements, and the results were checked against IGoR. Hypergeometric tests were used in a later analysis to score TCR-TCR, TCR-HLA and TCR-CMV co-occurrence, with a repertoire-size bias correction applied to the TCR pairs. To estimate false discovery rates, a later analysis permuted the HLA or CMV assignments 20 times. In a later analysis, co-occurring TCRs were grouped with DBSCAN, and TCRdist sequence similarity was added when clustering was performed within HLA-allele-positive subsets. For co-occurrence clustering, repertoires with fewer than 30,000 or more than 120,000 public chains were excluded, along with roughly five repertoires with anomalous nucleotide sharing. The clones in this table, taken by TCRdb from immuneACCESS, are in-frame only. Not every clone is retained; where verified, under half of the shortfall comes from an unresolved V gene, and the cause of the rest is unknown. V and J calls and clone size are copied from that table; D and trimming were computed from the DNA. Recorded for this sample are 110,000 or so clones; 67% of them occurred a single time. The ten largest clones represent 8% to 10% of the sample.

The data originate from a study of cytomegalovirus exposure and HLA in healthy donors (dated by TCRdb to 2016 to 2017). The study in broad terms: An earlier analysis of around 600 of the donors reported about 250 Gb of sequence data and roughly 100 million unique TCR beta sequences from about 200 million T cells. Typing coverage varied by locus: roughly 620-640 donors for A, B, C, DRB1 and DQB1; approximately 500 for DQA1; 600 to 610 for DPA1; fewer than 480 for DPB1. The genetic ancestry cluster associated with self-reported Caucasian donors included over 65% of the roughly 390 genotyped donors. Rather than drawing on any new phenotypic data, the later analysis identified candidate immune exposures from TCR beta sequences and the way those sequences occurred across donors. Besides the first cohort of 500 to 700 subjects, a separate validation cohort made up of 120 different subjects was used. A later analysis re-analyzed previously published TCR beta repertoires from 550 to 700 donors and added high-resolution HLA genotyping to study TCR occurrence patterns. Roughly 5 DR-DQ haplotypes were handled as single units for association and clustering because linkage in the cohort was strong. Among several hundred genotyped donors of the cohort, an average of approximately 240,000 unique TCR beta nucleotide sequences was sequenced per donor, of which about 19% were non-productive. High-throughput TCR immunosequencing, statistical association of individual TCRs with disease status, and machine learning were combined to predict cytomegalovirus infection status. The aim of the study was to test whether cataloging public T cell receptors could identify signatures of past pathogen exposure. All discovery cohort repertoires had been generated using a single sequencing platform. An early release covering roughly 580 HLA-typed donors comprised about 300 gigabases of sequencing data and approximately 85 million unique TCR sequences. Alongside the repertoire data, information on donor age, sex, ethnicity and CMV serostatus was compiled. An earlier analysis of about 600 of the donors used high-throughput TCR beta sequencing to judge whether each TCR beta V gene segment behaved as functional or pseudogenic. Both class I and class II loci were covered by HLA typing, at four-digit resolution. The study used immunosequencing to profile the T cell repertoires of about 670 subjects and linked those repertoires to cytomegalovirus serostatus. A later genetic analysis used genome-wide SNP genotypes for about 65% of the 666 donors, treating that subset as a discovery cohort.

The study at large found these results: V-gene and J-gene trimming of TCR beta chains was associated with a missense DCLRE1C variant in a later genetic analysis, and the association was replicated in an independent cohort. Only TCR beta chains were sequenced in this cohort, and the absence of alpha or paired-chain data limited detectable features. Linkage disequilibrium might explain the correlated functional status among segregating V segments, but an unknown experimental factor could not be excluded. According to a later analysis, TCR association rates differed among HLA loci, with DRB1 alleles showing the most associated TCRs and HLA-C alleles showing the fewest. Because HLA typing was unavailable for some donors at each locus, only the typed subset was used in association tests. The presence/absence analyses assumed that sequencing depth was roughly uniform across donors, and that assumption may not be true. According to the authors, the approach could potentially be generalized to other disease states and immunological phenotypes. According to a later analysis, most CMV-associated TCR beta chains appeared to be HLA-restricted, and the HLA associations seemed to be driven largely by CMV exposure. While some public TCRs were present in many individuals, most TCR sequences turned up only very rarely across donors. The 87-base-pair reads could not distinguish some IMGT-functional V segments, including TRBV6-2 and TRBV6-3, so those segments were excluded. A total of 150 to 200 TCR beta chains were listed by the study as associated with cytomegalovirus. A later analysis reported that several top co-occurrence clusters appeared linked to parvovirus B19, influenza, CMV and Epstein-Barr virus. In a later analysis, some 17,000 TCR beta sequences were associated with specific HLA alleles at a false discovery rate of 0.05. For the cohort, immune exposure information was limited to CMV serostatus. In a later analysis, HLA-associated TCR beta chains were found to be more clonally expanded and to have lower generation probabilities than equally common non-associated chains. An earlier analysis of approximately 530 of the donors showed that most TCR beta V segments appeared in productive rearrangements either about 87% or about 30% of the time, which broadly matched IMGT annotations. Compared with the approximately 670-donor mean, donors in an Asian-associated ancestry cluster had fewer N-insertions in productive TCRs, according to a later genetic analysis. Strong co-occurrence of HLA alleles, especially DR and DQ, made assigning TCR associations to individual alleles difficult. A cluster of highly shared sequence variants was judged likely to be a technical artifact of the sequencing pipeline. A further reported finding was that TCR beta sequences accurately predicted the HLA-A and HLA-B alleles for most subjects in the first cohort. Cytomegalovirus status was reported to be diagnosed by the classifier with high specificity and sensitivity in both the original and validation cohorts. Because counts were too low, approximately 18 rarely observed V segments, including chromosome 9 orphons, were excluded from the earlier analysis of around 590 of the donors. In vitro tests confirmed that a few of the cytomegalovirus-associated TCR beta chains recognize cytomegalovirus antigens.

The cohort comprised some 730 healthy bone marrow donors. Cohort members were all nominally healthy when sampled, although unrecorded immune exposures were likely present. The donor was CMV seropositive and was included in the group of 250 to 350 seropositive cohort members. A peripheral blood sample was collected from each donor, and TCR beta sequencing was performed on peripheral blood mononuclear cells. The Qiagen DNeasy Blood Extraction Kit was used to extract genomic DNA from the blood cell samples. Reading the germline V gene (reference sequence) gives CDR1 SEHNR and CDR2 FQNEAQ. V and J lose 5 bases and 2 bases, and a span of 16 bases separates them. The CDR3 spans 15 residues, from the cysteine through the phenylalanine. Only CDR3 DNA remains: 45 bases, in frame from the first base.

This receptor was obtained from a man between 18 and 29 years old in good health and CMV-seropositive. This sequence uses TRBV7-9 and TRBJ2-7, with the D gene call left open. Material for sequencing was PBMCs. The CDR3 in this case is CASSKPSLITYEQYF. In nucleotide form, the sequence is TGTGCCAGCAGCAAACCGTCACTGATTACCTACGAGCAGTACTTC.